The entry that follows covers one T cell receptor beta chain sequence. Its specificity is not known. Profiling relied on immunoSEQ multiplex PCR, and the TCRdb table lists in-frame clones only, not all of them. This sample has 100,000 or so clones, with around 90% found just once. The record originates from a study of OX40 agonist ivuxolimab in advanced cancers. Study-level results: Clonal expansion was among the lowest in partial responders at 0.1-3.0 mg/kg, especially CD8+. CD4+ T cells averaged fewer expanded clones than CD8+ T cells.

This clonotype was obtained from an adult with an advanced solid tumor such as melanoma, head and neck, liver or kidney cancer. Here the sequenced sample was CD4+ or CD8+ T cells sorted from blood, taken in a trial of the OX40 agonist ivuxolimab.

Here the CDR3 reads CASSSVGGTDLSGANVLTF. Here the CDR3 DNA reads TGTGCCAGCAGCTCCGTGGGGGGTACAGACCTCTCTGGGGCCAACGTCCTGACTTTC. The genes are TRBV5-8 and TRBJ2-6; D perhaps matches TRBD2 (6 bases). Trimming stripped 3 bases from V and 0 bases from J, with 19 bases between. Germline CDR1 SGHTS, CDR2 YDEGEE. The CDR3 has 19 amino acids.